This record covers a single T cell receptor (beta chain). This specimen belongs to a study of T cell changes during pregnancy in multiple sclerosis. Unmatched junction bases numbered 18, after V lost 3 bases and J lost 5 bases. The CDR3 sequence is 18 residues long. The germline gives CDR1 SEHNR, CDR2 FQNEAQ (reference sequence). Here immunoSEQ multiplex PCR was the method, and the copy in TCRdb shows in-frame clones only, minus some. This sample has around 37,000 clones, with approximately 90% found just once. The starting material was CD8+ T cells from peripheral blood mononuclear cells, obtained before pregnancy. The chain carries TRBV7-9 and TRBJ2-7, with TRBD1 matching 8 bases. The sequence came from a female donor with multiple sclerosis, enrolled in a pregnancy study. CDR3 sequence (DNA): TGTGCCAGCAGCTTCCCCGGCAGGGGGCCCTCTTTTTCGGACGAGCAGTACTTC. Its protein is CASSFPGRGPSFSDEQYF.